Following are 25 T cell receptor beta chains from one sample sequenced in a study of a mutant IDH1 vaccine in newly diagnosed glioma. Profiling relied on immunoSEQ multiplex PCR, and the TCRdb table lists in-frame clones only, not all of them. The table has approximately 79,000 clones, around 83% seen once; the top ten hold roughly 0.81%. No antigen is known for these receptors. Time point of the sample: week 23, last vaccination. With topical imiquimod, each dose of the vaccine consisted of 300 ug of mutant IDH1 20-mer peptide. The specimen was PBMCs, collected from a glioma patient whose treatment included an IDH1 peptide vaccine. These receptor sequences come from a woman in her fifties or sixties with glioma.

The J gene is TRBJ2-2, the V gene TRBV14, with no clear D. Germline V gene sequence: CDR1 SGHDN, CDR2 FVKESK. V lost 1 base to trimming and J lost 1 base, with 10 bases between them. The CDR3 sequence is 16 residues long. The CDR3 protein is CASSQGGPLNTGELFF. In DNA form, the CDR3 reads TGTGCCAGCAGCCAAGGTGGACCCCTGAACACCGGGGAGCTGTTTTTT.

The CDR3 reads CASSPPPGVSQETQYF. The CDR3 bases are TGTGCCAGCAGCCCTCCCCCAGGGGTGTCTCAAGAGACCCAGTACTTC. V is TRBV13 and J is TRBJ2-5, with D perhaps matching TRBD1 (6 bases). Germline CDR1 reads PRHDT; CDR2 reads FYEKMQ (reference sequence). The CDR3 is 16 amino acids. Trimming took 5 bases from V and 2 from J, leaving 18 bases between them.

A single count supports this clone. The chain links TRBV9 to TRBJ2-2; D is ambiguous. V shed 0 bases and J shed 0 bases, with 9 bases lying between them. In germline, CDR1 is SGDLS, CDR2 YYNGEE. This CDR3 comprises 16 residues. For the CDR3, the DNA is TGTGCCAGCAGCGTAGGGGCAGCGCCGAACACCGGGGAGCTGTTTTTT. It yields the protein CASSVGAAPNTGELFF.

This CDR3 reads CASSLEGARFQPQHF. CDR3 in DNA: TGTGCCAGCAGCTTGGAGGGGGCCCGTTTTCAGCCCCAGCATTTT. V usage is TRBV5-8 and J usage is TRBJ1-5, with TRBD1 matching 7 bases. J gave up 6 bases and V 0 bases, and 6 bases lay outside the gene matches. The germline gives CDR1 SGHTS, CDR2 YDEGEE. The CDR3 loop spans 15 amino acids.

The chain carries TRBV7-9 and TRBJ1-2, with 8 bases matching TRBD1. The trim removed 4 bases at V and 7 bases at J, leaving 11 bases unmatched. Germline V gene lookup returns CDR1 SEHNR and CDR2 FQNEAQ (reference sequence). The CDR3 is 15 amino acids. The CDR3 loop is CASSSGSQGAIGYTF. The CDR3 nucleotides are TGTGCCAGCAGCTCCGGATCTCAGGGGGCGATTGGCTACACCTTC.

This chain uses TRBV28 with TRBJ2-7, with 10 bases lining up with TRBD1. This CDR3 is 14 amino acids long. The V gene end was trimmed by 7 bases and the J gene end by 4 bases; junction bases not matched to a gene: 7. The germline V gene has CDR1 MDHEN and CDR2 SYDVKM. The CDR3 reads CASTKTGGAYEQYF. In DNA, the CDR3 is TGTGCCAGCACCAAGACAGGGGGCGCGTACGAGCAGTACTTC.

This rearrangement joins TRBV6-6 to TRBJ1-1, with 9 bases aligning to TRBD1. The CDR3 loop spans 14 amino acids. V lost 7 bases, J lost 9 bases, and 12 bases stayed unmatched. The germline V gene encodes CDR1 MNHNY and CDR2 SVGAGI (reference sequence). CDR3 residues: CASNKGQGAPKAFF. As DNA, the CDR3 is TGTGCCAGCAACAAGGGACAGGGAGCGCCTAAAGCTTTCTTT.

V gene TRBV4-2 combines with J gene TRBJ2-3; D possibly matches TRBD1 or TRBD2 (6 bases each). CDR1 and CDR2 (germline): LGHNA, YNFKEQ. V lost 0 bases and J lost 4, with 11 bases in between. This CDR3 is 15 amino acids long. The CDR3 is CASSQERGEADTQYF. The CDR3, as DNA: TGTGCCAGCAGCCAAGAAAGGGGGGAGGCAGATACGCAGTATTTT.

CDR3 sequence (DNA): TGTGCTAGTGGTTTGGAGGCTAGCGGGAGATTCAACGAGCAGTACTTC. This translates into CASGLEASGRFNEQYF. This rearrangement joins TRBV12-5 to TRBJ2-7, with 10 bases aligning to TRBD2. In germline, CDR1 is LGHNT, CDR2 FRNRAP. V shed 1 base, J shed 5 bases, and the junction held 8 bases outside the gene matches. This CDR3 comprises 16 residues.

This chain connects TRBV4-1 to TRBJ1-4; 9 nucleotides match TRBD1. Germline CDR1 and CDR2: MGHRA and YSYEKL. V trimming: 2 bases; J trimming: 4 bases; junction bases outside the gene matches: 14. CDR3 length equals 19 residues. The CDR3 nucleotides are TGCGCCAGCAGCCAACGAGCCGGGACAGGGCCCCCCTTTAATGAAAAACTGTTTTTT. Encoded protein: CASSQRAGTGPPFNEKLFF.

The V call is TRBV5-4, the J call TRBJ2-1; possibly TRBD2 for D (5 bases). This CDR3 contains 14 residues. Germline V gene lookup returns CDR1 SGHNT and CDR2 YYREEE (reference sequence). V lost 0 bases, J lost 8 bases, and 12 bases lay in between. CDR3 DNA sequence: TGTGCCAGCAGCTTGGCCTCGAAGGGAGATGAGCAGTTCTTC. It is translated as CASSLASKGDEQFF.

There are a few counts of this clone. This chain links TRBV19 with TRBJ1-6; TRBD1 matches at 7 bases. CDR3 length equals 14 residues. The germline V gene has CDR1 LNHDA and CDR2 SQIVND (reference sequence). V was clipped by 4 bases and J by 11 bases; unmatched bases: 8. CDR3 in DNA: TGTGCCAGTAGTACTCGGGACAGCCAAACACCCCTCCACTTT. Encoded protein: CASSTRDSQTPLHF.

The sample holds one count of this clone. The chain uses TRBV5-1 and TRBJ2-2; 9 bases match TRBD2. Trimming removed 4 bases from V and 7 bases from J; junction bases left unmatched: 8. Germline V gene lookup returns CDR1 SGHRS and CDR2 YFSETQ. The CDR3 has 15 amino acids. CDR3 region: CASSRPGLAIGELFF. The CDR3 DNA sequence: TGCGCCAGCAGCCGTCCGGGACTAGCTATCGGGGAGCTGTTTTTT.

This clone was observed a handful of times. The chain combines TRBV21-1 with TRBJ1-2; the table assigns TRBD1, which was not confirmed against the DNA. TRBV21-1 is labeled a pseudogene. The length of the CDR3 is 14 residues. The CDR3 DNA reads as TGTGCCAGCAGCACCCCGGGACAGGACTATGGCTACACCTTC. Amino acids: CASSTPGQDYGYTF.

This clone showed up just a few times. CDR3 residues: CASSESGVTFF. The CDR3 region has the DNA TGTGCCAGCAGCGAATCAGGGGTAACTTTCTTT. The gene calls are TRBV11-3 and TRBJ1-1, with D perhaps matching TRBD1 (6 bases). This CDR3 spans 11 amino acids. Germline values: CDR1 SGHNT, CDR2 YENEEA. V dropped 5 bases and J dropped 12 bases, with 13 bases sitting between them.

The chain uses TRBV9 and TRBJ1-4; a possible D gene is TRBD1 (6 bases). CDR3 length equals 15 residues. The V end was cut by 0 bases, the J end by 2 bases, with 8 bases between. Germline CDR1 is SGDLS and CDR2 is YYNGEE. As DNA, the CDR3 is TGTGCCAGCAGCGTAGCGGGGGGCACTAATGAAAAACTGTTTTTT. Its translation: CASSVAGGTNEKLFF.

DNA of the CDR3: TGTGCCACCAGCAGGGGACAGGGAGAGACCCAGTACTTC. Its translation: CATSRGQGETQYF. The V and J genes are TRBV15 and TRBJ2-5, with 9 positions matching TRBD1. Germline loops: CDR1 LNHNV, CDR2 YYDKDF (reference sequence). Germline trimming cut 3 bases from V and 4 bases from J; bases unmatched to any gene: 0. The CDR3 has 13 residues.

The chain employs TRBV6-5 and TRBJ2-6, with D unclear. Trimming cost V 6 bases and J 0 bases, with 9 bases left between them. The CDR3 length is 15 residues. Germline assignment: CDR1 MNHEY and CDR2 SVGAGI. CDR3 bases: TGTGCCAGCAGCCGAGACGGCTCTGGGGCCAACGTCCTGACTTTC. Translated: CASSRDGSGANVLTF.

This sequence joins TRBV28 and TRBJ1-5; the match to TRBD1 covers 8 bases. Per germline, CDR1 MDHEN and CDR2 SYDVKM. Trimming cost V 5 bases and J 4 bases; bases outside gene matches: 7. CDR3 length: 15 residues. The CDR3 spells CASSLGTGVNQPQHF. CDR3 DNA sequence: TGTGCCAGCAGTCTCGGGACAGGAGTAAATCAGCCCCAGCATTTT.

This clone was seen more than once but under ten times. The chain uses TRBV9 and TRBJ1-1; weak D call: TRBD1 (6 bases). Trimming left V 4 bases short and J 0 bases short, with 13 bases between. The CDR3 extends over 15 amino acids. Per the germline V gene, CDR1 is SGDLS and CDR2 is YYNGEE. DNA of the CDR3: TGTGCCAGCAGCCCAACGACAGGTGTGAACACTGAAGCTTTCTTT. Its protein product is CASSPTTGVNTEAFF.

The V gene is TRBV7-2, the J gene TRBJ2-7; TRBD2 agrees at 14 bases. The CDR3 length is 17 residues. The J segment lost 2 bases and the V segment lost 5 bases, leaving 8 bases of the junction unmatched. CDR1 is SGHTA and CDR2 is FQGNSA in the germline V gene. CDR3 sequence: CASSPGLAGGRAYEQYF. CDR3 bases: TGTGCCAGCAGCCCCGGACTAGCGGGAGGCCGCGCCTACGAGCAGTACTTC.

The chain couples TRBV29-1 to TRBJ2-1; 9 nucleotides align to TRBD2. The V gene's germline CDR1 is SQVTM and CDR2 ANQGSEA. The CDR3 runs 17 residues. V dropped 7 bases and J dropped 3; count of bases not matched to a gene: 16. In nucleotides, the CDR3 is TGCAGCGGACGAGGGCTAGCGGGAACTTTGGACTACAATGAGCAGTTCTTC. Its protein product is CSGRGLAGTLDYNEQFF.

The chain has TRBV21-1 and TRBJ2-5. TRBV21-1 is annotated as a pseudogene. This CDR3 spans 12 amino acids. Here the CDR3 reads CASLGSTPTQYF. The CDR3 DNA follows: TGTGCCAGCCTTGGGTCCACCCCTACTCAGTACTTC.

The rearrangement links TRBV6-5 to TRBJ2-7, with TRBD1 as a possible D gene (5 bases). This CDR3 spans 15 amino acids. V lost 6 bases to trimming and J lost 3 bases, with 18 bases between them. Germline values: CDR1 MNHEY, CDR2 SVGAGI. The CDR3 loop reads CASSGTGDPHYEQYF. The CDR3 DNA is TGTGCCAGCAGCGGAACAGGAGACCCCCACTACGAGCAGTACTTC.

V usage is TRBV9 and J usage is TRBJ2-7; TRBD2 agrees at 12 bases. J was trimmed by 5 bases and V by 0 bases; bases with no gene match: 0. The CDR3 covers 14 residues. The V gene's germline CDR1 is SGDLS and CDR2 YYNGEE. The CDR3, as DNA: TGTGCCAGCAGCGTAGGACTAGCGGGAGACGAGCAGTACTTC. Protein: CASSVGLAGDEQYF.